This T cell receptor (beta chain) was recovered during a study of cytomegalovirus exposure and HLA in healthy donors. Overall study results and limits: Data from an earlier analysis indicated that most TCR beta V segments were productive either about 87% or about 30% of the time. HLA alleles showed associations with fewer than 20,000 TCR beta sequences in a later analysis, at a 0.05 false discovery rate.

To note about this clone: Its antigen is undetermined.

CDR3 length equals 12 residues. The V gene end was trimmed by 8 bases and the J gene end by 1 base; junction bases not matched to a gene: 0. From germline, CDR1 is MDHEN and CDR2 SYDVKM. 13 Jbeta primers and 60 Vbeta primers were used for the PCR. This table comes from immunoSEQ multiplex PCR, and its TCRdb copy is limited to in-frame clones, with some not included. The sample lists around 150,000 clones; around 78% were seen once. The sequencing input was PBMCs. The receptor was isolated from a woman aged 40 to 50 in good health and CMV-seronegative. V usage is TRBV28 and J usage is TRBJ2-3; 7 bases are a match to TRBD2. The DNA of the CDR3 is TGTGCCAGCGGGGGGGGCACAGATACGCAGTATTTT. Amino acids: CASGGGTDTQYF.